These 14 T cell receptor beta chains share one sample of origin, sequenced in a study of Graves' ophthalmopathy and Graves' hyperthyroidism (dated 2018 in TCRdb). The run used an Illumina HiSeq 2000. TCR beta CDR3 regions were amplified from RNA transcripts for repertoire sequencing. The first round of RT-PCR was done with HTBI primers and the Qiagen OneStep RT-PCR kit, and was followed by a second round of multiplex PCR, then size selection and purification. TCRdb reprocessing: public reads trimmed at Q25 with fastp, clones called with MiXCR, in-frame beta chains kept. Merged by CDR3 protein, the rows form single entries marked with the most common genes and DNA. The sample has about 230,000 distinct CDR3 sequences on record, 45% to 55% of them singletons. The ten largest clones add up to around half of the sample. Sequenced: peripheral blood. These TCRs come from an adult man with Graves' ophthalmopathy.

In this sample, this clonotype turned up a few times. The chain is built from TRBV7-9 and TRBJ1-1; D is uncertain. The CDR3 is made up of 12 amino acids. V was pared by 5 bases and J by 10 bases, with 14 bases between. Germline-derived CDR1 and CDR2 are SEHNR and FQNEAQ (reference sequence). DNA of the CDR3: TGTGCCAGCAGCCCCGGGAGTCAGGCAGCTTTCTTT. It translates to CASSPGSQAAFF.

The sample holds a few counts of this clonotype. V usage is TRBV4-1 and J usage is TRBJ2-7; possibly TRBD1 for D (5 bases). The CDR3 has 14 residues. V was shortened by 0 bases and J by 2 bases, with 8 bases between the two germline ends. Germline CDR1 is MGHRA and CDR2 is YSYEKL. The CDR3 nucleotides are TGCGCCAGCAGCCAAGATGGGGCGACCTACGAGCAGTACTTC. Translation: CASSQDGATYEQYF.

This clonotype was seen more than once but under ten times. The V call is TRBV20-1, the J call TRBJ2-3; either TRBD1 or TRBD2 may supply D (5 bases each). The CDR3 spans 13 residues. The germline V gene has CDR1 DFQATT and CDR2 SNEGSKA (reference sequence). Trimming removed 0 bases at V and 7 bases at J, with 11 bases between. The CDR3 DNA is TGCAGTGCTAGAGATGGGGGAACGAATACGCAGTATTTT. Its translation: CSARDGGTNTQYF.

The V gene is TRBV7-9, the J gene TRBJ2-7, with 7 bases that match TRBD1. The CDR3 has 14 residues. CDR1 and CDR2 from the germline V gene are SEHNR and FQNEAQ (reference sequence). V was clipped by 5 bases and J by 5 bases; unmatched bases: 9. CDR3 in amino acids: CASSKTDRADEQYF. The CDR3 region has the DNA TGTGCCAGCAGCAAAACTGACAGGGCGGACGAGCAGTACTTC.

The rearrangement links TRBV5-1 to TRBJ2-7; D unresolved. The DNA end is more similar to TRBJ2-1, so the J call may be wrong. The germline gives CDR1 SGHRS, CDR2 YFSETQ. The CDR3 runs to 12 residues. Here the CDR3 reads CASSFMTAEQFF. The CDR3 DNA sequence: TGCGCCAGCAGCTTTATGACGGCTGAGCAGTTCTTC.

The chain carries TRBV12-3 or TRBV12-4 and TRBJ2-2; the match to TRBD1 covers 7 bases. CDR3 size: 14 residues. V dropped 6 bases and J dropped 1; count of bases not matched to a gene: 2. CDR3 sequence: CASRGTENTGELFF. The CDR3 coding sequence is TGTGCCAGCAGAGGGACAGAGAACACCGGGGAGCTGTTTTTT.

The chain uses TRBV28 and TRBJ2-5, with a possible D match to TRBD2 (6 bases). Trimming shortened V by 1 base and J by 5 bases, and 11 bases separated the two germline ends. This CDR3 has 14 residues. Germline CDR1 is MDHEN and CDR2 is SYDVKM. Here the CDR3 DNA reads TGTGCCAGCAGTTTATACCGGGGGAGGGAGACCCAGTACTTC. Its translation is CASSLYRGRETQYF.

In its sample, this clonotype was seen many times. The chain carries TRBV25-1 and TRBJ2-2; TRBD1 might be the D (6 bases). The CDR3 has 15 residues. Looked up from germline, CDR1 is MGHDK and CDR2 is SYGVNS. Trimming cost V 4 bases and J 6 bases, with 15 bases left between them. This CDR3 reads CASSATGIFAGELFF. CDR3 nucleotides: TGTGCCAGCAGTGCCACAGGGATATTCGCCGGGGAGCTGTTTTTT.

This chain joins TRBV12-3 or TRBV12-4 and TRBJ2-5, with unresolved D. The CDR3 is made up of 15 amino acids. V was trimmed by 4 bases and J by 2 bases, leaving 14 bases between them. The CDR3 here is CASSYGPGPQETQYF. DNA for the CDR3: TGTGCCAGCAGTTACGGGCCGGGTCCTCAAGAGACCCAGTACTTC.

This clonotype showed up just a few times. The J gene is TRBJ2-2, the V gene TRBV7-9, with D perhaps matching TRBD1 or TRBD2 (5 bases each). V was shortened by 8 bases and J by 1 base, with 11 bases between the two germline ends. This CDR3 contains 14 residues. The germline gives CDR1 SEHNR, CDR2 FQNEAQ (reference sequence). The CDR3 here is CASRAGRNTGELFF. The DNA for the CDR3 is TGTGCCAGCCGGGCAGGGAGGAACACCGGGGAGCTGTTTTTT.

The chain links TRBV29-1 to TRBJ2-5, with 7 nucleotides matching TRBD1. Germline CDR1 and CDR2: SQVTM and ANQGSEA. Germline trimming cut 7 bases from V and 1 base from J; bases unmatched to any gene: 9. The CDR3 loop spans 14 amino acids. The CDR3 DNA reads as TGCAGCGCCAGAAACAGGGGTAGCCAAGAGACCCAGTACTTC. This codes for CSARNRGSQETQYF.

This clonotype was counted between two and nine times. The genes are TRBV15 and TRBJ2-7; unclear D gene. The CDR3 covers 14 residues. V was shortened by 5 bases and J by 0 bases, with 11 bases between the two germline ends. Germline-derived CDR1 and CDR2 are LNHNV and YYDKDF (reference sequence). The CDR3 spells CATSPEHSSYEQYF. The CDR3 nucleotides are TGTGCCACCAGCCCGGAGCACTCCTCCTACGAGCAGTACTTC.

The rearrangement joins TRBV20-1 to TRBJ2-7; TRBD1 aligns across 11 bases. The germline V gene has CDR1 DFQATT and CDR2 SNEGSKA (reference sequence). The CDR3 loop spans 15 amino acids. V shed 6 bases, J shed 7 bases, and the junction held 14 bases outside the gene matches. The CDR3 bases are TGCAGTGCCAAAACCGGACAGGGGGCTAGGGAGGAGCAGTACTTC. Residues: CSAKTGQGAREEQYF.

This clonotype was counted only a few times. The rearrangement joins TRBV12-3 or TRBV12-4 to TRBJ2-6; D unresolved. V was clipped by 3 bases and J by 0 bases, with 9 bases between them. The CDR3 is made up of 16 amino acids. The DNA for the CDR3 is TGTGCCAGCAGTTTCCATGGTACCTCTGGGGCCAACGTCCTGACTTTC. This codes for CASSFHGTSGANVLTF.